A single sample is the source of the 16 T cell receptor beta chains below, sequenced in a study of T cells expressing NK-cell markers. One entry per CDR3 protein, without DNA, is what TCRdb gives after re-calling the 5' RACE reads. This sample contains about 20,000 distinct CDR3 sequences. The specimen sequenced was blood T cells: a sorted CD56 or NKG2C T cell subset, CD4+ or CD8+ T cells, or bulk PBMC T cells (not recorded which). Receptors were obtained from a man aged 18 to 69 in good health.

The chain employs TRBV7-2 and TRBJ2-7. This CDR3 contains 13 residues. CDR1 is SGHTA, CDR2 FQGNSA, per germline. CDR3 sequence: CASSPTARFEQYF.

The gene calls are TRBV20-1 and TRBJ2-7; no DNA is available, so the TRBD2 call from TCRdb remains unchecked. Germline V gene data show CDR1 as DFQATT and CDR2 as SNEGSKA (reference sequence). The CDR3 contains 14 residues. The CDR3 sequence is CSARPSGSLREQYF.

This sequence joins TRBV24-1 and TRBJ2-1; TCRdb names TRBD2, which stays unverified in the absence of DNA. The CDR3 runs 16 residues. CDR1 is KGHDR, CDR2 SFDVKD, per germline. CDR3 amino acids: CATCPVGTSGYNEQFF.

This chain uses TRBV16 with TRBJ2-1; TCRdb reports TRBD1, a call that lacks DNA to check it against. There are 16 residues in the CDR3. Germline V CDR1 and CDR2: KGHSY, FQNENV. CDR3 in amino acids: CASSQSTGAGYNEQFF.

CDR3: CANKGADTQYF. The chain combines TRBV23-1 with TRBJ2-3; TCRdb's D gene call, TRBD1, goes unchecked for lack of DNA. TRBV23-1 is placed among ORFs of uncertain function. CDR3 length: 11 residues.

The rearrangement uses TRBV5-1 and TRBJ2-5; TCRdb's assignment of TRBD2 cannot be checked, as there is no DNA. CDR3 size: 15 residues. CDR1 SGHRS and CDR2 YFSETQ come from the germline V gene. This CDR3 reads CASSPLGVPSETQYF. Variable domain in full (rest from reference TRBV5-1 and TRBJ2-5): KAGVTQTPRYLIKTRGQQVTLSCSPISGHRSVSWYQQTPGQGLQFLFEYFSETQRNKGNFPGRFSGRQFSNSRSEMNVSTLELGDSALYLCASSPLGVPSETQYFGPGTRLLVL.

The chain joins TRBV2 to TRBJ2-2; no DNA is available, so the TRBD1 call from TCRdb remains unchecked. Germline assignment: CDR1 SNHLY and CDR2 FYNNEI. The CDR3 is 15 residues long. CDR3 in amino acids: CASRRGGASTGELFF.

The V call is TRBV10-3, the J call TRBJ2-2. Per germline, CDR1 ENHRY and CDR2 SYGVKD. This CDR3 is 16 amino acids long. This CDR3 is CAISEWTGANTGELFF.

V is TRBV6-6 and J is TRBJ2-2. This CDR3 is 13 amino acids long. CDR1 is MNHNY and CDR2 is SVGAGI in the germline V gene (reference sequence). The CDR3 protein is CASSYQATGELFF.

The rearrangement links TRBV20-1 to TRBJ1-5; TCRdb's assignment of TRBD1 cannot be checked, as there is no DNA. This CDR3 comprises 13 residues. The germline V gene encodes CDR1 DFQATT and CDR2 SNEGSKA (reference sequence). The CDR3 loop reads CSATRQPNQPQHF.

J is TRBJ1-5 and V is TRBV24-1. The V gene's germline CDR1 is KGHDR and CDR2 SFDVKD. The CDR3 length is 13 residues. This CDR3 is CATSDPNLGPQHF.

The chain's CDR3 is CASSGRTVGELFF. The rearrangement joins TRBV7-2 to TRBJ2-2; TCRdb designates TRBD1, a call that cannot be tested without DNA. Germline V gene data show CDR1 as SGHTA and CDR2 as FQGNSA. The CDR3 contains 13 residues.

This rearrangement joins TRBV2 to TRBJ1-1; with no DNA, the TCRdb D assignment of TRBD1 cannot be verified. CDR1 SNHLY and CDR2 FYNNEI come from the germline V gene. This CDR3 has 11 residues. CDR3 protein: CASRRTGGAFF.

This chain joins TRBV7-9 and TRBJ1-1. CDR1 and CDR2 (germline): SEHNR, FQNEAQ (reference sequence). This CDR3 has 14 residues. CDR3 sequence reads: CASSLVLGATEAFF.

The chain has TRBV12-3 or TRBV12-4 and TRBJ1-6; there is no DNA to check the TCRdb D call of TRBD1. The CDR3 consists of 13 residues. CDR3 in amino acids: CASSFGGNSPLHF.

V is TRBV12-3 or TRBV12-4 and J is TRBJ2-1; the TCRdb call, TRBD2, lacks DNA for checking. This CDR3 spans 15 amino acids. The CDR3 is CASSIGTSGGNEQFF.